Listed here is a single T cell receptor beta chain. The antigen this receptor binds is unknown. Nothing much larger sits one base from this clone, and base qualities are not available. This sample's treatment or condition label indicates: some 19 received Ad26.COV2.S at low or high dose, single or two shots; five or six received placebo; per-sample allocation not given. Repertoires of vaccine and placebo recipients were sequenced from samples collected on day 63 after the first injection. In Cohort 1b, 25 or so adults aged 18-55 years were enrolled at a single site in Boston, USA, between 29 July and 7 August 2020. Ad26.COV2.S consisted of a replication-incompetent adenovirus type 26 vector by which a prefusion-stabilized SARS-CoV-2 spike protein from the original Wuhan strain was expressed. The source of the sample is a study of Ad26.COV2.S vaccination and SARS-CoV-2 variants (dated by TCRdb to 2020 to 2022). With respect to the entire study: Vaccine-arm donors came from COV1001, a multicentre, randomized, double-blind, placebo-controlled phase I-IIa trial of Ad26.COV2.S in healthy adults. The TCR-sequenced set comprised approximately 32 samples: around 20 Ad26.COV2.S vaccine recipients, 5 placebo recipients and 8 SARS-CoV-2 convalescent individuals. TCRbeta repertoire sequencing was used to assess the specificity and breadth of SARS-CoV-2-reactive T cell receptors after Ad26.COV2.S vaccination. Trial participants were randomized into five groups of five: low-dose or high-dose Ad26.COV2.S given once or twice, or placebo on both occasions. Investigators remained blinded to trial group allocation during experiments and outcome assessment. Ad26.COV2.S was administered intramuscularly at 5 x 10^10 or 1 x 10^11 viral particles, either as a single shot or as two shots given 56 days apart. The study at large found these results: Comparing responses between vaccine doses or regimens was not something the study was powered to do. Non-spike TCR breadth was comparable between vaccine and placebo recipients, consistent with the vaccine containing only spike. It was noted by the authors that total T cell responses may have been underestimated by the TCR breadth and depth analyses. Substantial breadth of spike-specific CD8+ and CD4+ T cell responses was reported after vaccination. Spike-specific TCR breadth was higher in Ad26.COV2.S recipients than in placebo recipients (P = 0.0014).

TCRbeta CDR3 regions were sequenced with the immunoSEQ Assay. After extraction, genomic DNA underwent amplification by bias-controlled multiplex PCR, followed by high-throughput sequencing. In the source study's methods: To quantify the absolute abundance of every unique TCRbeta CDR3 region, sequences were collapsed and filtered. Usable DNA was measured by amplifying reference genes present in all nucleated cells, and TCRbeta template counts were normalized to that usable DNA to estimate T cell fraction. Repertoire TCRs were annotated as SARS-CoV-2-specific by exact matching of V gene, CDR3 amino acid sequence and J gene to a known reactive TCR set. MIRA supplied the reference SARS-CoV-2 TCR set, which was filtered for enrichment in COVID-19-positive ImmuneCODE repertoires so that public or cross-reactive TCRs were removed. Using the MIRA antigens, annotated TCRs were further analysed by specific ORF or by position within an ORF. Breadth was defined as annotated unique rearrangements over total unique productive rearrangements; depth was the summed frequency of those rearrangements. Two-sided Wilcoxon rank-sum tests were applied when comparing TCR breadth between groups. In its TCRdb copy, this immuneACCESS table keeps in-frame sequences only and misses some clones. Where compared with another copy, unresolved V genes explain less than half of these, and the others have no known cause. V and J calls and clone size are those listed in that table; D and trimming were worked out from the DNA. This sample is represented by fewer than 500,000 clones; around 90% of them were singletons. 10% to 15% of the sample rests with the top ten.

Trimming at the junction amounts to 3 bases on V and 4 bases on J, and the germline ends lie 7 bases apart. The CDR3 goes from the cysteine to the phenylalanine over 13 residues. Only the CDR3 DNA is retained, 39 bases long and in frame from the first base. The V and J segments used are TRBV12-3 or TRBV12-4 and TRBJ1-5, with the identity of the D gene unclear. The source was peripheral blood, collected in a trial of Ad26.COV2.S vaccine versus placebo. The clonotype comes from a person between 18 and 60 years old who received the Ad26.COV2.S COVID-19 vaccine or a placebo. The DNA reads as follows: TGTGCCAGCAGTTTGGTCTGGAATCAGCCCCAGCATTTT. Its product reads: CASSLVWNQPQHF.